This record looks at one T cell receptor (beta chain) sequence and its context. This specimen belongs to a study of blood T cell repertoires in COVID-19. Only in-frame clones appear in the TCRdb table, and some are missing; sequencing was by immunoSEQ multiplex PCR. Altogether some 270,000 clones are present, around 89% being singletons, with the ten largest covering more than 0.75%. CDR3 length: 15 amino acids. The V end was cut by 5 bases, the J end by 0 bases, with 13 bases between. Per the germline V gene, CDR1 is KGHSH and CDR2 is LQKENI. The source material was peripheral blood. The V and J genes are TRBV18 and TRBJ1-1; D gene ambiguous. This TCR derives from a man aged 30 to 45 with acute or convalescent COVID-19. CDR3 bases: TGTGCCAGCTCATACGGACTGAGTATGAACACTGAAGCTTTCTTT. It translates to CASSYGLSMNTEAFF. The whole variable domain, filled in from reference TRBV18 and TRBJ1-1, reads NAGVMQNPRHLVRRRGQEARLRCSPMKGHSHVYWYRQLPEEGLKFMVYLQKENIIDESGMPKERFSAEFPKEGPSILRIQQVVRGDSAAYFCASSYGLSMNTEAFFGQGTRLTVV.